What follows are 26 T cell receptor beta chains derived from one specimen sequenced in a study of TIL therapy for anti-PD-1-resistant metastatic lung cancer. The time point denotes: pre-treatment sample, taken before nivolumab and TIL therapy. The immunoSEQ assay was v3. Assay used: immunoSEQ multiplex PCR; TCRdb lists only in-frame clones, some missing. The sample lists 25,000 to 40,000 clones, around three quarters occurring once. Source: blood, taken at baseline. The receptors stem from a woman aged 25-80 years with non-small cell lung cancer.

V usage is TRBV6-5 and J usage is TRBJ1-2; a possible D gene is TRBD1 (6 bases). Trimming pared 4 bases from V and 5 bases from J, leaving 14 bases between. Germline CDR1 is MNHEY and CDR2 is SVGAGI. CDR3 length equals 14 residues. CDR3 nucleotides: TGTGCCAGCAGTTCTCCAGGGGTGGCGTATGGCTACACCTTC. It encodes CASSSPGVAYGYTF.

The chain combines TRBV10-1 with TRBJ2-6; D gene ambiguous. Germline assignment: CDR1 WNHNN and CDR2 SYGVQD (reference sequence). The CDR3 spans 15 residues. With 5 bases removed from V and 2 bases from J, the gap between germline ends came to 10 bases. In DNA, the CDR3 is TGCGCCAGCAGTTCTACGGTACCTGGGGCCAACGTCCTGACTTTC. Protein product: CASSSTVPGANVLTF.

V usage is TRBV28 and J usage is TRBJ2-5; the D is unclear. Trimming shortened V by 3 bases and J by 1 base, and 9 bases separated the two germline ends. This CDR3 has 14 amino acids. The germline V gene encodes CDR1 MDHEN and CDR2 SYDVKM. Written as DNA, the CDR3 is TGTGCCAGCAGTTTGGCGACCCCCCAAGAGACCCAGTACTTC. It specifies CASSLATPQETQYF.

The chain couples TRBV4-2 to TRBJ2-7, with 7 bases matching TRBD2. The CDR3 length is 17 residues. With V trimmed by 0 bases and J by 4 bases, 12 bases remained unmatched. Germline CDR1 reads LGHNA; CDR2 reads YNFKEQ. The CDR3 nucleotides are TGTGCCAGCAGCCAAGAACCCAGCGGGAATACCTGGTACGAGCAGTACTTC. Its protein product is CASSQEPSGNTWYEQYF.

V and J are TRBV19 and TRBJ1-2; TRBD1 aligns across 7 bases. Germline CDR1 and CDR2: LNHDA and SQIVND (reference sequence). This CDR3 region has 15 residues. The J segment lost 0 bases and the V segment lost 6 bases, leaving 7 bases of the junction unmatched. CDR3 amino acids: CASRQRDSPNYGYTF. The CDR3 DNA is TGTGCCAGTAGACAACGGGACAGTCCTAACTATGGCTACACCTTC. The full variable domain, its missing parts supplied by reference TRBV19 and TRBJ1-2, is DGGITQSPKYLFRKEGQNVTLSCEQNLNHDAMYWYRQDPGQGLRLIYYSQIVNDFQKGDIAEGYSVSREKKESFPLTVTSAQKNPTAFYLCASRQRDSPNYGYTFGSGTRLTVV.

CDR3 region: CASTINPGETQYF. Written as DNA, the CDR3 is TGTGCCAGCACCATCAACCCGGGAGAGACCCAGTACTTC. The V call is TRBV9, the J call TRBJ2-5; D is unclear. The CDR3 is 13 amino acids. In germline, CDR1 is SGDLS, CDR2 YYNGEE. Trimming stripped 6 bases from V and 4 bases from J, with 13 bases between.

CDR3 coding DNA: TGCGCCAGCAGCTTGGCCGCAGGGACGGCCGGTAATGAAAAACTGTTTTTT. Its translation: CASSLAAGTAGNEKLFF. V gene TRBV5-1 combines with J gene TRBJ1-4, with D perhaps TRBD1 (5 bases). The CDR3 covers 17 residues. V lost 0 bases and J lost 4, with 16 bases in between. The germline V gene encodes CDR1 SGHRS and CDR2 YFSETQ. The variable domain in full, with the rest retrieved from reference TRBV5-1 and TRBJ1-4, is KAGVTQTPRYLIKTRGQQVTLSCSPISGHRSVSWYQQTPGQGLQFLFEYFSETQRNKGNFPGRFSGRQFSNSRSEMNVSTLELGDSALYLCASSLAAGTAGNEKLFFGSGTQLSVL.

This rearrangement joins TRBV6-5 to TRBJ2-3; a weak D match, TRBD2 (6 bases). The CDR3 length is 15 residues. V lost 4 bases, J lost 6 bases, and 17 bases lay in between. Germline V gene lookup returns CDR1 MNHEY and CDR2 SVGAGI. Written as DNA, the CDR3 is TGTGCCAGCAGTTTCTCGGGAGCCCCGCTTGATACGCAGTATTTT. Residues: CASSFSGAPLDTQYF.

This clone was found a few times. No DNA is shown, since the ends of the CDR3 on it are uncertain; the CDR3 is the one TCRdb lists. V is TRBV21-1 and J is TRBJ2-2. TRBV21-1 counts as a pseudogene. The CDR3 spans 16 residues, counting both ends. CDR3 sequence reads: CASSKVGRGNTGELFF.

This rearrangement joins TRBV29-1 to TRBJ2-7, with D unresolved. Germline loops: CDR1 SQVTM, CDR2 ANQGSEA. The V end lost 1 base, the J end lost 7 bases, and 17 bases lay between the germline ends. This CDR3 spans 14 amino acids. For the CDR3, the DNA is TGCAGCGTTGAAGTCGGACGGTCCGTAGGAGAGCAGTACTTC. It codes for CSVEVGRSVGEQYF.

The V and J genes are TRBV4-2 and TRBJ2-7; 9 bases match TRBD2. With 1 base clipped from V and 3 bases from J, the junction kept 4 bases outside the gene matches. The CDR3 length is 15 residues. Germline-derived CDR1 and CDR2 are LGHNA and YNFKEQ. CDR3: CASSQGASGDYEQYF. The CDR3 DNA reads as TGTGCCAGCAGCCAAGGAGCTAGCGGGGACTACGAGCAGTACTTC.

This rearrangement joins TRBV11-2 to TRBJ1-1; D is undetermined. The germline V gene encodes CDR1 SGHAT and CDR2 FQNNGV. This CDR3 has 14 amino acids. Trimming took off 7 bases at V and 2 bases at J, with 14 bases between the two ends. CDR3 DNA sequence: TGTGCCAGCACGATTCATTACCTTAACACTGAAGCTTTCTTT. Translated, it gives CASTIHYLNTEAFF.

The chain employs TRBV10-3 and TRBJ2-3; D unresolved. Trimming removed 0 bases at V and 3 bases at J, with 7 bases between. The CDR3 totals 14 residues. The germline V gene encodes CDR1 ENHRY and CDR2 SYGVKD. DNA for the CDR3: TGTGCCATCAGTGAGTCGCAGAAGACAGATACGCAGTATTTT. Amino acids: CAISESQKTDTQYF.

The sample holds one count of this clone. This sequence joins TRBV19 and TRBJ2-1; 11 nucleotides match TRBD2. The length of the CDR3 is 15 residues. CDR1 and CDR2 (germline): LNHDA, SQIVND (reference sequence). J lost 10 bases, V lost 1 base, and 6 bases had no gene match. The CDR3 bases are TGTGCCAGTAGTATAGGACAGGGACTAGCGGCGGAGCAGTTCTTC. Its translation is CASSIGQGLAAEQFF. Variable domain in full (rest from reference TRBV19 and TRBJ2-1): DGGITQSPKYLFRKEGQNVTLSCEQNLNHDAMYWYRQDPGQGLRLIYYSQIVNDFQKGDIAEGYSVSREKKESFPLTVTSAQKNPTAFYLCASSIGQGLAAEQFFGPGTRLTVL.

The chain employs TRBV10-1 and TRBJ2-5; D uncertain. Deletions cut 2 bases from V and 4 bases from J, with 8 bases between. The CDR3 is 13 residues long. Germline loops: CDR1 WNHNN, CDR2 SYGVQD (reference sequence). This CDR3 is CASSETPGETQYF. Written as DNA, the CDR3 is TGCGCCAGCAGTGAGACTCCGGGAGAGACCCAGTACTTC.

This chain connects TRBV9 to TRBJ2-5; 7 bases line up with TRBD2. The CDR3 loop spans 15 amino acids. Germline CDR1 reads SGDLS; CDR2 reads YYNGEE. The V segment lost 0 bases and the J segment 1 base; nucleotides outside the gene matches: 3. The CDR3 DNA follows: TGTGCCAGCAGCGTAGCTCCGGGGGGCCAAGAGACCCAGTACTTC. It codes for CASSVAPGGQETQYF.

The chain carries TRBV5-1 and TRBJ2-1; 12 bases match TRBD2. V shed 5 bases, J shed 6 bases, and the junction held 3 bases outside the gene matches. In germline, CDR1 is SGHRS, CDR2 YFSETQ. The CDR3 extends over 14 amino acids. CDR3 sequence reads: CASSWGLAGNEQFF. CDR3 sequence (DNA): TGCGCCAGCAGTTGGGGACTAGCGGGCAATGAGCAGTTCTTC. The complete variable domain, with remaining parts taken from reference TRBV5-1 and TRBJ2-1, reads KAGVTQTPRYLIKTRGQQVTLSCSPISGHRSVSWYQQTPGQGLQFLFEYFSETQRNKGNFPGRFSGRQFSNSRSEMNVSTLELGDSALYLCASSWGLAGNEQFFGPGTRLTVL.

CDR3 residues: CASSLVAGVADTQYF. In DNA, the CDR3 is TGTGCCAGCAGCTTAGTAGCGGGAGTTGCAGATACGCAGTATTTT. The rearrangement joins TRBV7-2 to TRBJ2-3, with 9 bases matching TRBD2. The CDR3 has 15 residues. The junction had 3 bases not matched to a gene; V was cut back by 1 base and J by 4 bases. Germline CDR1 SGHTA, CDR2 FQGNSA.

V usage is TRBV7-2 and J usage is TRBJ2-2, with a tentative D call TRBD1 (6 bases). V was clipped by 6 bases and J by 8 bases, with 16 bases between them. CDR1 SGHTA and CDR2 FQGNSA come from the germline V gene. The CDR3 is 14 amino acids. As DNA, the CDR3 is TGTGCCAGCAGTAGGACAGTGGGGGTTGGGGAGCTGTTTTTT. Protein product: CASSRTVGVGELFF.

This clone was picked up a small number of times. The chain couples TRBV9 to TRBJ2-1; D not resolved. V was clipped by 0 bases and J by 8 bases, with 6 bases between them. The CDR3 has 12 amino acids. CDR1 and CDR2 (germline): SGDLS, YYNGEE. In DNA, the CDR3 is TGTGCCAGCAGCGTAGGTGGGTATGAGCAGTTCTTC. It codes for CASSVGGYEQFF.

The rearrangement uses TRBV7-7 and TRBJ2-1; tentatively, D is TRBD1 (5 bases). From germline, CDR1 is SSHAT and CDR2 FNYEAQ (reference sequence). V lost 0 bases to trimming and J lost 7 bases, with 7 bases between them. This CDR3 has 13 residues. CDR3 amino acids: CASSLAGQNEQFF. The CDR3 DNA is TGTGCCAGCAGCTTAGCGGGGCAAAATGAGCAGTTCTTC.

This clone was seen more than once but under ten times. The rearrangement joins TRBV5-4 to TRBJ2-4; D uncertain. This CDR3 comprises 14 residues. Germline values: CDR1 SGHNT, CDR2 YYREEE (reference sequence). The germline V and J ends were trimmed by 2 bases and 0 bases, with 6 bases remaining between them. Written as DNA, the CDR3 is TGTGCCAGCAGCTTTAGAGGAGCCAAAAACATTCAGTACTTC. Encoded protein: CASSFRGAKNIQYF.

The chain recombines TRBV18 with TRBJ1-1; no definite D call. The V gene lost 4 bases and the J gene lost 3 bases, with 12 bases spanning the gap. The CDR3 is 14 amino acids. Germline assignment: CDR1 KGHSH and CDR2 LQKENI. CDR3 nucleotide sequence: TGTGCCAGCTCACGTGATAGTTCGGACACTGAAGCTTTCTTT. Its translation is CASSRDSSDTEAFF.

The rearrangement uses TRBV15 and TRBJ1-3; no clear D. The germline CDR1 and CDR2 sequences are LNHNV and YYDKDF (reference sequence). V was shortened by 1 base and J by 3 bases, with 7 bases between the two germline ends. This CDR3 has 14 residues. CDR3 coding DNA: TGTGCCACCAGCAGAGGAGGACTTGGAAACACCATATATTTT. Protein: CATSRGGLGNTIYF.

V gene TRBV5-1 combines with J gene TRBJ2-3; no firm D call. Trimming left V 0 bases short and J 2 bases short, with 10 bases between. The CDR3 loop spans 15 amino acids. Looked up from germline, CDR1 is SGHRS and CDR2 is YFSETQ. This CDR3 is CASSLAPVSTDTQYF. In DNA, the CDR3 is TGCGCCAGCAGCTTGGCGCCGGTATCCACAGATACGCAGTATTTT.

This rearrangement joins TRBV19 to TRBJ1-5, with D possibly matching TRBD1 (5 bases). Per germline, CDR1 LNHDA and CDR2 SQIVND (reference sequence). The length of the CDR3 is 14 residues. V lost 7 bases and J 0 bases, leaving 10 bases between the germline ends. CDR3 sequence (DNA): TGTGCCAGTATGGGGGGTTATAGCAATCAGCCCCAGCATTTT. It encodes CASMGGYSNQPQHF.